A single sample gave rise to the 21 T cell receptor beta chains below, sequenced in a study of blood T cell repertoires in COVID-19. Some clones are missing from TCRdb's copy, which holds only in-frame ones; the method was immunoSEQ multiplex PCR. Seen here are approximately 250,000 clones, 70% to 90% observed once, and the top ten hold over 0.95%. The sample taken for sequencing was peripheral blood. The receptors come from a man aged 40-49 years with acute or convalescent COVID-19.

The chain uses TRBV5-1 and TRBJ1-1; possibly TRBD1 for D (5 bases). V gave up 4 bases and J gave up 5 bases, with 15 bases separating them. Looked up from germline, CDR1 is SGHRS and CDR2 is YFSETQ. This CDR3 comprises 14 residues. DNA of the CDR3: TGCGCCAGCAGCCCACAAGGGGCGTGGACTGAAGCTTTCTTT. It is translated as CASSPQGAWTEAFF.

The chain combines TRBV5-1 with TRBJ2-4; 10 bases are a match to TRBD2. The CDR3 spans 15 residues. Germline V gene sequence: CDR1 SGHRS, CDR2 YFSETQ. V shed 1 base, J shed 5 bases, and the junction held 3 bases outside the gene matches. The CDR3 here is CASSLSLAGENIQYF. CDR3 sequence (DNA): TGCGCCAGCAGCTTGAGTCTAGCGGGGGAAAACATTCAGTACTTC.

This clone has only one observation. The genes are TRBV7-9 and TRBJ2-1, with 7 bases lining up with TRBD1. Trimming at V came to 4 bases and at J to 9 bases, leaving 12 bases not matched to a gene. Germline-derived CDR1 and CDR2 are SEHNR and FQNEAQ (reference sequence). CDR3 size: 15 residues. This chain's CDR3 is CASSSPTGYGREQFF. CDR3 coding DNA: TGTGCCAGCAGCTCCCCGACAGGGTACGGTCGTGAGCAGTTCTTC.

This chain links TRBV10-2 with TRBJ1-5; the D is unclear. This CDR3 spans 15 amino acids. V shed 3 bases and J shed 1 base, with 10 bases lying between them. CDR1 WSHSY and CDR2 SAAADI come from the germline V gene. The CDR3 is CASSDGSASNQPQHF. The CDR3 coding sequence is TGCGCCAGCAGTGACGGGTCAGCCAGCAATCAGCCCCAGCATTTT.

The chain uses TRBV27 and TRBJ2-1; the D is unclear. Trimming removed 2 bases at V and 0 bases at J, with 8 bases between. The CDR3 runs to 15 residues. The germline gives CDR1 MNHEY, CDR2 SMNVEV (reference sequence). As DNA, the CDR3 is TGTGCCAGCAGTTTAGCGGCGAGCTCCTACAATGAGCAGTTCTTC. This gives the protein CASSLAASSYNEQFF.

This chain uses TRBV13 with TRBJ1-2, with 7 positions matching TRBD1. Germline lookup yields CDR1 PRHDT and CDR2 FYEKMQ (reference sequence). There are 15 residues in the CDR3. Losses at the gene ends were 4 bases for V and 1 base for J; bases not matched to a gene: 6. DNA for the CDR3: TGTGCCAGCAGCTCGGGACAGATACTTAACTATGGCTACACCTTC. Amino acid sequence: CASSSGQILNYGYTF.

The chain couples TRBV7-3 to TRBJ1-5; 9 bases map to TRBD1. This CDR3 comprises 18 residues. The junction had 6 bases not matched to a gene; V was cut back by 0 bases and J by 0 bases. From germline, CDR1 is SGHTA and CDR2 FQGTGA. The CDR3 DNA is TGTGCCAGCAGCTTAACGGGACAGGGTTCTTATAGCAATCAGCCCCAGCATTTT. Encoded protein: CASSLTGQGSYSNQPQHF.

In nucleotides, the CDR3 is TGTGCCAGCAGCTTGGAAGTCCTAGGAGGTACAGATACGCAGTATTTT. This translates into CASSLEVLGGTDTQYF. The V call is TRBV5-6, the J call TRBJ2-3; weak D call: TRBD2 (5 bases). V was pared by 0 bases and J by 3 bases, with 14 bases between. Germline assignment: CDR1 SGHDT and CDR2 YYEEEE. CDR3 length: 16 residues. The whole variable domain, filled in from reference TRBV5-6 and TRBJ2-3, reads DAGVTQSPTHLIKTRGQQVTLRCSPKSGHDTVSWYQQALGQGPQFIFQYYEEEERQRGNFPDRFSGHQFPNYSSELNVNALLLGDSALYLCASSLEVLGGTDTQYFGPGTRLTVL.

This clone occurred a few times. The V and J genes are TRBV30 and TRBJ2-1; D may be TRBD2 (7 bases). This CDR3 has 19 residues. V lost 5 bases and J lost 4, with 30 bases in between. Germline CDR1 GTSNPN, CDR2 SVGIG (reference sequence). The CDR3 nucleotides read TGTGCCTGGCAACCACGCCGATATTGGGAGGGGGGGCCATACAATGAGCAGTTCTTC. Protein product: CAWQPRRYWEGGPYNEQFF.

J is TRBJ1-1 and V is TRBV5-8; D gene ambiguous. Germline V gene data show CDR1 as SGHTS and CDR2 as YDEGEE. The CDR3 has 14 amino acids. Trimming left V 5 bases short and J 4 bases short, with 15 bases between. The CDR3 sequence is CASRVRGGGTEAFF. In DNA, the CDR3 is TGTGCCAGCAGAGTTCGGGGAGGAGGCACTGAAGCTTTCTTT.

The gene calls are TRBV2 and TRBJ1-1; weak D call: TRBD1 (6 bases). Trimming took off 8 bases at V and 6 bases at J, with 10 bases between the two ends. The CDR3 totals 11 residues. Germline loops: CDR1 SNHLY, CDR2 FYNNEI. The CDR3 loop reads CASRGTSEAFF. The DNA for the CDR3 is TGTGCCAGCCGAGGGACATCTGAAGCTTTCTTT.

The table lists this clone with a count of one. This sequence joins TRBV28 and TRBJ1-5, with 7 bases aligning to TRBD1. This CDR3 spans 13 amino acids. Per the germline V gene, CDR1 is MDHEN and CDR2 is SYDVKM. V was pared by 8 bases and J by 4 bases, with 5 bases of the junction left unmatched. Here the CDR3 DNA reads TGTGCCAGCTCGACAGGGCTGAATCAGCCCCAGCATTTT. As protein: CASSTGLNQPQHF. Looking up the rest from reference TRBV28 and TRBJ1-5 gives the full variable domain: DVKVTQSSRYLVKRTGEKVFLECVQDMDHENMFWYRQDPGLGLRLIYFSYDVKMKEKGDIPEGYSVSREKKERFSLILESASTNQTSMYLCASSTGLNQPQHFGDGTRLSIL.

The chain links TRBV2 to TRBJ2-7; D may be TRBD1 (6 bases). The V and J ends lost 0 bases and 1 base respectively, with 13 bases between them. CDR1 is SNHLY, CDR2 FYNNEI, per germline. The length of the CDR3 is 16 residues. CDR3 sequence: CASSEALQGFSYEQYF. CDR3 bases: TGTGCCAGCAGTGAAGCGCTACAGGGATTTTCCTACGAGCAGTACTTC.

This chain uses TRBV30 with TRBJ2-1; 8 bases align to TRBD2. V was pared by 3 bases and J by 8 bases, with 6 bases of the junction left unmatched. This CDR3 is 13 amino acids long. Germline CDR1 reads GTSNPN; CDR2 reads SVGIG (reference sequence). CDR3 DNA: TGTGCCTGGAGGTCGGGGGGGCCGTATGAGCAGTTCTTC. Encoded protein: CAWRSGGPYEQFF.

V is TRBV25-1 and J is TRBJ2-2; 13 bases are a match to TRBD2. The germline gives CDR1 MGHDK, CDR2 SYGVNS. Germline trimming cut 4 bases from V and 5 bases from J; bases unmatched to any gene: 4. This CDR3 region has 16 residues. The CDR3 bases are TGTGCCAGCAGTGCACTAGCGGGGGGGAGTACCGGGGAGCTGTTTTTT. Translating gives CASSALAGGSTGELFF.

The chain recombines TRBV6-6 with TRBJ1-5; D call uncertain. CDR1 and CDR2 (germline): MNHNY, SVGAGI (reference sequence). The CDR3 is 14 residues long. Trimming took off 6 bases at V and 6 bases at J, with 15 bases between the two ends. DNA for the CDR3: TGTGCCAGCAGCAGTGGAATTGGAGGTCAGCCCCAGCATTTT. It encodes CASSSGIGGQPQHF.

This clone was detected only a few times. The chain carries TRBV30 and TRBJ1-5, with D perhaps matching TRBD1 (5 bases). Trimming removed 3 bases from V and 4 bases from J, with 25 bases in between. Germline CDR1 GTSNPN, CDR2 SVGIG (reference sequence). This CDR3 has 18 amino acids. The CDR3 here is CAWSEPNRQLGGNQPQHF. Written as DNA, the CDR3 is TGTGCCTGGAGCGAACCAAACCGACAATTGGGGGGTAATCAGCCCCAGCATTTT.

The CDR3 loop is CASSPKQGGSNQPQHF. The CDR3, as DNA: TGCGCCAGCAGCCCAAAACAGGGAGGGAGCAATCAGCCCCAGCATTTT. This sequence joins TRBV4-1 and TRBJ1-5, with D perhaps matching TRBD1 (6 bases). Deletions cut 4 bases from V and 1 base from J, with 14 bases between. From germline, CDR1 is MGHRA and CDR2 YSYEKL. This CDR3 region has 16 residues.

This chain connects TRBV11-1 to TRBJ2-3; possible D gene TRBD2, 5 bases. Germline V gene data show CDR1 as SGHAT and CDR2 as FQDESV (reference sequence). The CDR3 sequence is 14 residues long. V was shortened by 6 bases and J by 1 base, with 11 bases between the two germline ends. The CDR3 spells CASRGWGGTDTQYF. Here the CDR3 DNA reads TGTGCCAGCAGGGGATGGGGAGGCACAGATACGCAGTATTTT. Looking up the rest from reference TRBV11-1 and TRBJ2-3 gives the full variable domain: EAEVAQSPRYKITEKSQAVAFWCDPISGHATLYWYRQILGQGPELLVQFQDESVVDDSQLPKDRFSAERLKGVDSTLKIQPAELGDSAMYLCASRGWGGTDTQYFGPGTRLTVL.

This clone was observed a single time. The rearrangement joins TRBV5-5 to TRBJ2-7; possibly TRBD2 for D (6 bases). CDR1 and CDR2 (germline): SGHKS, YYEKEE (reference sequence). V was pared by 2 bases and J by 6 bases, with 15 bases between. The CDR3 consists of 14 residues. The CDR3 DNA follows: TGTGCCAGCAGCTTCGGCCCCGGAGGGTTCGAGCAGTACTTC. Translation gives CASSFGPGGFEQYF.

The genes are TRBV5-1 and TRBJ2-3; no reliable D call. This CDR3 is built from 12 residues. Germline values: CDR1 SGHRS, CDR2 YFSETQ. The V end was cut by 4 bases, the J end by 6 bases, with 9 bases between. The CDR3 is CASSTSRDTQYF. The CDR3 DNA reads TGCGCCAGCAGCACCTCCAGGGATACGCAGTATTTT.